This entry is about one T cell receptor (beta chain). Time point denoted: pretreatment peripheral blood. Germline values: CDR1 SNHLY, CDR2 FYNNEI. CDR3 length: 12 residues. Measured with immunoSEQ multiplex PCR; TCRdb has only the in-frame clones, and not every one. The sample lists about 52,000 clones; around four fifths were seen once. This entry belongs to a study of PD-L1 blockade in urothelial cancer. This clonotype was obtained from a man aged 50-59 years with urothelial cancer. This chain links TRBV2 with TRBJ2-6; a weak D match, TRBD1 (5 bases). The sample in question was PBMCs, obtained around atezolizumab (anti-PD-L1) treatment. The CDR3 sequence is CATRDGANVLTF. The CDR3 DNA is TGTGCTACCAGGGATGGGGCCAACGTCCTGACTTTC.